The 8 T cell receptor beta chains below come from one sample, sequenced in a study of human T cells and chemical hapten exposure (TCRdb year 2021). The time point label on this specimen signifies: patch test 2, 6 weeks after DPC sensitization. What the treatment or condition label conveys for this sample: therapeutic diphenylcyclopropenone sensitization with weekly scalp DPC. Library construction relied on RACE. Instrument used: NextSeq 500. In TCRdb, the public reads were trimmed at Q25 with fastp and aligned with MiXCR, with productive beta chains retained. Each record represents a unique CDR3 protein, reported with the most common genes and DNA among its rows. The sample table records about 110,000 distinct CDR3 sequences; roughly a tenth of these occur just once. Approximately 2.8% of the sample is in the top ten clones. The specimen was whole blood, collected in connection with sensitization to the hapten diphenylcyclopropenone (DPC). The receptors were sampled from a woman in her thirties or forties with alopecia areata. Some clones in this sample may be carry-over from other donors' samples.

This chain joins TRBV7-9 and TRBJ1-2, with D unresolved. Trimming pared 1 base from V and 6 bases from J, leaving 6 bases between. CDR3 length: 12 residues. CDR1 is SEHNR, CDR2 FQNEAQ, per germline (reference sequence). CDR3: CASSLVIDGYTF. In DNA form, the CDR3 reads TGTGCCAGCAGCTTAGTAATCGATGGCTACACCTTC.

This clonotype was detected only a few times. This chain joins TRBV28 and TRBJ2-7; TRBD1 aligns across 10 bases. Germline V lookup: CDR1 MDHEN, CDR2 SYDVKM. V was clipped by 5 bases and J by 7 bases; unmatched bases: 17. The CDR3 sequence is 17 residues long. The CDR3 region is CASSPLRTGTGAQEQYF. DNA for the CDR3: TGTGCCAGCAGTCCACTCAGAACCGGGACAGGGGCACAAGAGCAGTACTTC.

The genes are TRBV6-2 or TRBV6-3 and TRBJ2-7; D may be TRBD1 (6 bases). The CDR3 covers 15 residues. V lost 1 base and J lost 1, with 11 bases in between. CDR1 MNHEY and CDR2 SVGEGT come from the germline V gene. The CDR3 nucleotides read TGTGCCAGCAGTTACTTAGAGGGGGATTCCTACGAGCAGTACTTC. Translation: CASSYLEGDSYEQYF.

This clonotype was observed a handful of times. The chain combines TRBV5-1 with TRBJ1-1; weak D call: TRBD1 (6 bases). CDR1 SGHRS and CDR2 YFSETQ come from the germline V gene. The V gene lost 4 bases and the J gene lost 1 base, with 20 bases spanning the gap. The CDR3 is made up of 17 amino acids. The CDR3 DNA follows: TGCGCCAGCAGCCGCAACCAGGGGTATGGGACGAACACTGAAGCTTTCTTT. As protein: CASSRNQGYGTNTEAFF.

CDR3 sequence reads: CASIMTGVGEQFF. The CDR3 DNA sequence: TGTGCCAGCATTATGACAGGGGTCGGTGAGCAGTTCTTC. This sequence joins TRBV6-6 and TRBJ2-1; 8 bases fit TRBD1. Trimming cost V 7 bases and J 9 bases; bases outside gene matches: 8. The CDR3 has 13 residues. Germline CDR1 and CDR2: MNHNY and SVGAGI (reference sequence).

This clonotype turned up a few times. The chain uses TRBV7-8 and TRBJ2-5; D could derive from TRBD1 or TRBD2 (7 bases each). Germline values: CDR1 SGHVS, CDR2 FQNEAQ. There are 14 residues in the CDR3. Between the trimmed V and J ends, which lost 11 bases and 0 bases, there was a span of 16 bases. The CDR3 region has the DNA TGTGCCGTAGGGGGCGGGGGAGACCAAGAGACCCAGTACTTC. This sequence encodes CAVGGGGDQETQYF.

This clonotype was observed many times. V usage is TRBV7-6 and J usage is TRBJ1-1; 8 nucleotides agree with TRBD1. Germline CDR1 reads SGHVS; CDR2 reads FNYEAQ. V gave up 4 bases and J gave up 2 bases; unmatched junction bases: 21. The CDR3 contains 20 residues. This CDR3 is CASSSAPFLPRQGINTEAFF. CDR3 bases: TGTGCCAGCAGCTCCGCACCCTTCCTACCGAGACAGGGGATAAACACTGAAGCTTTCTTT.

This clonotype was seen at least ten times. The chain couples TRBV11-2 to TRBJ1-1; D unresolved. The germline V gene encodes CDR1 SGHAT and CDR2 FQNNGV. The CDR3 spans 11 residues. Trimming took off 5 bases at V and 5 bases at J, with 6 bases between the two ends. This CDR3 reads CASSPGTEAFF. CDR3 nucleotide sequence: TGTGCCAGCAGCCCCGGGACTGAAGCTTTCTTT.